The 32 T cell receptor beta chains given below trace back to one sample, sequenced in a study of response to subunit inactivated influenza vaccine. One entry per CDR3 protein, called by TCRdb with MiXCR from the RT-PCR reads. In the table there are about 700,000 distinct CDR3 sequences, approximately 15% of which are singletons. The sequencing here drew on PBMCs from blood, taken around 15 days before vaccination. Receptors were obtained from a man over 45 who received an inactivated influenza vaccine.

This clonotype has at least ten counts. V gene TRBV12-3 or TRBV12-4 combines with J gene TRBJ2-3, with unresolved D. Deletions cut 6 bases from V and 2 bases from J, with 9 bases between. This CDR3 has 13 residues. CDR3 loop: CASRPDLTDTQYF. For the CDR3, the DNA is TGTGCCAGCAGGCCGGACCTCACAGATACGCAGTATTTT.

There are a few counts of this clonotype. The chain combines TRBV7-8 with TRBJ2-1; unclear D gene. Trimming removed 5 bases at V and 5 bases at J, with 10 bases between. There are 13 residues in the CDR3. The germline gives CDR1 SGHVS, CDR2 FQNEAQ. Here the CDR3 DNA reads TGTGCCAGCAGCGTCAGGTGGGACAATGAGCAGTTCTTC. Translating gives CASSVRWDNEQFF. The full variable domain, with the rest looked up from reference TRBV7-8 and TRBJ2-1, is GAGVSQSPRYKVAKRGQDVALRCDPISGHVSLFWYQQALGQGPEFLTYFQNEAQLDKSGLPSDRFFAERPEGSVSTLKIQRTQQEDSAVYLCASSVRWDNEQFFGPGTRLTVL.

In its sample, this clonotype was seen a few times. V is TRBV7-9 and J is TRBJ2-7; D unclear. V lost 5 bases and J lost 1, with 6 bases in between. This CDR3 is built from 12 residues. The germline V gene encodes CDR1 SEHNR and CDR2 FQNEAQ (reference sequence). CDR3 bases: TGTGCCAGCAGCGCTCGGTCCTACGAGCAGTACTTC. Its translation is CASSARSYEQYF.

The table lists this clonotype with many counts. The chain couples TRBV3-1 to TRBJ1-1; TRBD1 matches at 8 bases. The CDR3 length is 13 residues. CDR1 and CDR2 from the germline V gene are LGHDT and YNNKEL (reference sequence). The V and J ends lost 6 bases and 4 bases, in that order; junction bases with no gene match: 4. The CDR3 DNA is TGTGCCAGCAGTCGTACAGGGGGCACTGAAGCTTTCTTT. The encoded protein is CASSRTGGTEAFF. The whole variable domain, remainder taken from reference TRBV3-1 and TRBJ1-1, is DTAVSQTPKYLVTQMGNDKSIKCEQNLGHDTMYWYKQDSKKFLKIMFSYNNKELIINETVPNRFSPKSPDKAHLNLHINSLELGDSAVYFCASSRTGGTEAFFGQGTRLTVV.

The gene calls are TRBV7-3 and TRBJ2-2; possibly TRBD2 for D (5 bases). The V end lost 5 bases, the J end lost 5 bases, and 12 bases lay between the germline ends. CDR1 and CDR2 (germline): SGHTA, FQGTGA. The CDR3 is made up of 14 amino acids. CDR3 sequence (DNA): TGTGCCAGCAGCCCCCCCGGGGTTACCGGGGAGCTGTTTTTT. This encodes CASSPPGVTGELFF.

The chain couples TRBV5-1 to TRBJ2-7, with D possibly TRBD2 on 6 matching bases. CDR3 length: 14 amino acids. The V gene's germline CDR1 is SGHRS and CDR2 YFSETQ. V was cut by 6 bases and J by 0 bases, with 13 bases left in between. The CDR3 here is CASMEGGSSYEQYF. CDR3 sequence (DNA): TGCGCCAGCATGGAGGGAGGCAGCTCCTACGAGCAGTACTTC.

This clonotype was seen a few times. This chain joins TRBV12-3 or TRBV12-4 and TRBJ2-2; 10 bases match TRBD2. With 0 bases clipped from V and 0 bases from J, the junction kept 4 bases outside the gene matches. The CDR3 consists of 18 residues. The CDR3 region has the DNA TGTGCCAGCAGTTTAGCGCCTAGCGGGAGAACGAACACCGGGGAGCTGTTTTTT. Its translation is CASSLAPSGRTNTGELFF.

The genes are TRBV6-2 or TRBV6-3 and TRBJ1-6; 7 positions match TRBD1. The CDR3 has 14 amino acids. Trimming cost V 7 bases and J 9 bases; bases outside gene matches: 9. Germline values: CDR1 MNHEY, CDR2 SVGEGT. CDR3 protein: CASTQTGRFSPLHF. The CDR3 DNA follows: TGTGCCAGCACTCAGACAGGGCGTTTTTCACCCCTCCACTTT.

Only a few counts were recorded for this clonotype. The chain links TRBV29-1 to TRBJ2-7, with D perhaps TRBD2 (5 bases). Per the germline V gene, CDR1 is SQVTM and CDR2 is ANQGSEA. The CDR3 spans 13 residues. The V and J ends lost 2 bases and 2 bases respectively, with 10 bases between them. CDR3: CSVETGSAYEQYF. The CDR3 DNA is TGCAGCGTTGAAACGGGGTCTGCCTACGAGCAGTACTTC.

This clonotype was seen ten or more times. V usage is TRBV4-1 and J usage is TRBJ2-1; TRBD2 agrees at 12 bases. Losses at the gene ends were 2 bases for V and 3 bases for J; bases not matched to a gene: 17. This CDR3 has 21 residues. Germline CDR1 MGHRA, CDR2 YSYEKL. CDR3 region: CASSQPTVLAGGPRFYNEQFF. CDR3 bases: TGCGCCAGCAGCCAACCCACCGTCCTAGCGGGAGGGCCTAGGTTCTACAATGAGCAGTTCTTC.

V gene TRBV5-1 combines with J gene TRBJ1-1; 7 bases are a match to TRBD1. The CDR3 runs to 15 residues. V trimming: 3 bases; J trimming: 5 bases; junction bases outside the gene matches: 10. CDR1 and CDR2 (germline): SGHRS, YFSETQ. CDR3 sequence: CASSSIQGMRTEAFF. As DNA, the CDR3 is TGCGCCAGCAGCTCTATACAGGGGATGAGAACTGAAGCTTTCTTT.

At least ten counts were recorded for this clonotype. The V call is TRBV7-3, the J call TRBJ2-2; TRBD1 is a possible D gene (6 bases). There are 14 residues in the CDR3. Trimming shortened V by 4 bases and J by 1 base, and 7 bases separated the two germline ends. Germline V gives CDR1 SGHTA, CDR2 FQGTGA. The CDR3 DNA reads as TGTGCCAGCAGCTCGACAGGGAACACCGGGGAGCTGTTTTTT. Encoded protein: CASSSTGNTGELFF. Together with reference TRBV7-3 and TRBJ2-2, the CDR3 gives the full variable domain: GAGVSQTPSNKVTEKGKYVELRCDPISGHTALYWYRQSLGQGPEFLIYFQGTGAADDSGLPNDRFFAVRPEGSVSTLKIQRTERGDSAVYLCASSSTGNTGELFFGEGSRLTVL.

This clonotype appeared a few times. The V gene is TRBV29-1, the J gene TRBJ2-1; 12 nucleotides match TRBD2. Germline CDR1 and CDR2: SQVTM and ANQGSEA. The V gene end was trimmed by 7 bases and the J gene end by 10 bases; junction bases not matched to a gene: 8. The CDR3 sequence is 13 residues long. The CDR3: CSALAGGLGEQFF. DNA for the CDR3: TGCAGCGCCCTAGCGGGAGGGCTCGGGGAGCAGTTCTTC.

J is TRBJ2-2 and V is TRBV4-3; 8 positions match TRBD2. V trimming: 0 bases; J trimming: 7 bases; junction bases outside the gene matches: 10. The germline V gene encodes CDR1 LGHNA and CDR2 YSLEER. This CDR3 is built from 17 residues. The CDR3 protein is CASSQDLLAGIGGELFF. CDR3 DNA sequence: TGCGCCAGCAGCCAAGATCTCCTAGCGGGTATAGGCGGGGAGCTGTTTTTT.

This chain uses TRBV6-1 with TRBJ1-1, with unresolved D. The CDR3 has 15 amino acids. CDR1 and CDR2 from the germline V gene are MNHNS and SASEGT. Trimming shortened V by 4 bases and J by 1 base, and 13 bases separated the two germline ends. DNA of the CDR3: TGTGCCAGCAGTGGAGAGGCCGTCCGGAACACTGAAGCTTTCTTT. Its translation is CASSGEAVRNTEAFF.

The chain combines TRBV2 with TRBJ2-1, with 9 nucleotides matching TRBD2. Germline loops: CDR1 SNHLY, CDR2 FYNNEI. This CDR3 region has 15 residues. The ends lost 6 bases at V and 6 bases at J; junction bases unmatched: 9. The chain's CDR3 is CASRRGGRAGNEQFF. As DNA, the CDR3 is TGTGCCAGCAGGAGGGGCGGGAGGGCTGGCAATGAGCAGTTCTTC.

In its sample, this clonotype was seen a few times. This chain uses TRBV6-2 or TRBV6-3 with TRBJ2-2; 11 bases agree with TRBD2. V was pared by 5 bases and J by 1 base, with 3 bases of the junction left unmatched. Looked up from germline, CDR1 is MNHEY and CDR2 is SVGEGT. The CDR3 length is 16 residues. Here the CDR3 reads CASSRLAGRNTGELFF. DNA for the CDR3: TGTGCCAGCAGTAGACTAGCGGGACGGAACACCGGGGAGCTGTTTTTT.

The genes are TRBV27 and TRBJ2-2; 10 bases agree with TRBD2. The CDR3 consists of 16 residues. V was pared by 5 bases and J by 6 bases, with 9 bases of the junction left unmatched. Germline assignment: CDR1 MNHEY and CDR2 SMNVEV (reference sequence). CDR3 sequence (DNA): TGTGCCAGCAGTCATATTCGAGCGGGAGGGGCCGGGGAGCTGTTTTTT. As protein: CASSHIRAGGAGELFF.

CDR3 coding DNA: TGTGCCAGCAGTCCGCCGGGACTAGTACTTGGAGATACGCAGTATTTT. Translated, it gives CASSPPGLVLGDTQYF. This chain links TRBV28 with TRBJ2-3, with 8 nucleotides matching TRBD2. The CDR3 consists of 16 residues. V shed 5 bases and J 5 bases; nucleotides not matched to a gene: 12. In germline, CDR1 is MDHEN, CDR2 SYDVKM.

This chain links TRBV20-1 with TRBJ1-5, with D possibly being TRBD1 (5 bases). CDR1 is DFQATT and CDR2 is SNEGSKA in the germline V gene (reference sequence). This CDR3 contains 19 residues. Trimming left V 6 bases short and J 0 bases short, with 27 bases between. CDR3 nucleotides: TGCAGTGCCGAACAGACCGGGACGATTTTCAGTAATAGCAATCAGCCCCAGCATTTT. This translates into CSAEQTGTIFSNSNQPQHF.

The chain couples TRBV7-2 to TRBJ1-6, with D uncertain. V dropped 2 bases and J dropped 8 bases, with 13 bases sitting between them. The CDR3 runs 15 residues. Germline V gives CDR1 SGHTA, CDR2 FQGNSA. CDR3 sequence (DNA): TGTGCCAGCAGCTTAACCTGGGCAGGTGATTCACCCCTCCACTTT. Encoded protein: CASSLTWAGDSPLHF.

In nucleotides, the CDR3 is TGCGCCAGCAGCCAAGATCCAGCGGACTACGAGCAGTACTTC. This gives the protein CASSQDPADYEQYF. The rearrangement links TRBV4-1 to TRBJ2-7; tentatively, D is TRBD2 (5 bases). Trimming stripped 0 bases from V and 3 bases from J, with 9 bases between. The CDR3 sequence is 14 residues long. Per germline, CDR1 MGHRA and CDR2 YSYEKL.

This clonotype was seen only a few times. The rearrangement joins TRBV7-3 to TRBJ2-2, with unresolved D. Trimming left V 5 bases short and J 6 bases short, with 22 bases between. From germline, CDR1 is SGHTA and CDR2 FQGTGA. The CDR3 contains 17 residues. The CDR3 sequence: CASSVSGSPGQAGELFF. The CDR3 DNA follows: TGTGCCAGCAGCGTATCCGGGTCTCCCGGTCAGGCCGGGGAGCTGTTTTTT.

The J gene is TRBJ2-3, the V gene TRBV12-3 or TRBV12-4; D uncertain. The ends were cut back, 7 bases at V and 6 bases at J, with 23 bases in the middle. The CDR3 is made up of 16 amino acids. CDR3 coding DNA: TGTGCCAGCACCCTCTCCCCGCCCTTAGAAGCTGATACGCAGTATTTT. This encodes CASTLSPPLEADTQYF.

This clonotype was counted only a few times. The chain joins TRBV5-5 to TRBJ2-3, with D maybe TRBD1 (8 bases). Germline V CDR1 and CDR2: SGHKS, YYEKEE (reference sequence). The CDR3 loop spans 16 amino acids. V lost 5 bases and J 3 bases, leaving 19 bases between the germline ends. CDR3 nucleotides: TGTGCCAGCAGAAGCACTGGACAGGGAGGGACAGATACGCAGTATTTT. Protein product: CASRSTGQGGTDTQYF.

The rearrangement uses TRBV5-1 and TRBJ2-3, with D unresolved. V lost 2 bases, J lost 11 bases, and 18 bases lay in between. The CDR3 consists of 14 residues. Germline lookup yields CDR1 SGHRS and CDR2 YFSETQ. The CDR3 DNA sequence: TGCGCCAGCAGCTTCGGAAGGGCCACACAAAAGCAGTATTTT. Residues: CASSFGRATQKQYF.

The CDR3 is CASLVRTVDNSPLHF. CDR3 bases: TGTGCCAGCTTGGTCCGGACAGTCGATAATTCACCCCTCCACTTT. The V gene is TRBV2, the J gene TRBJ1-6; tentative D call: TRBD1 (6 bases). Germline values: CDR1 SNHLY, CDR2 FYNNEI. The CDR3 extends over 15 amino acids. V was shortened by 8 bases and J by 5 bases, with 16 bases between the two germline ends. The full variable domain, rest sourced from reference TRBV2 and TRBJ1-6, is EPEVTQTPSHQVTQMGQEVILRCVPISNHLYFYWYRQILGQKVEFLVSFYNNEISEKSEIFDDQFSVERPDGSNFTLKIRSTKLEDSAMYFCASLVRTVDNSPLHFGNGTRLTVT.

V and J are TRBV29-1 and TRBJ2-3; 7 bases are shared with TRBD1. Trimming took 7 bases from V and 5 from J; bases not matched to a gene: 6. The CDR3 is 12 residues long. Germline-derived CDR1 and CDR2 are SQVTM and ANQGSEA. The CDR3: CSGTGTVDTQYF. The CDR3 coding sequence is TGCAGCGGAACCGGGACAGTAGATACGCAGTATTTT.

V is TRBV6-2 or TRBV6-3 and J is TRBJ2-1; 8 positions agree with TRBD1. The V gene end was trimmed by 7 bases and the J gene end by 8 bases; junction bases not matched to a gene: 19. The CDR3 spans 17 residues. From germline, CDR1 is MNHEY and CDR2 SVGEGT. The CDR3 here is CASKGQVRVKKKDEQFF. In DNA form, the CDR3 reads TGTGCCAGCAAGGGACAGGTTAGGGTGAAGAAAAAGGATGAGCAGTTCTTC.

The chain employs TRBV30 and TRBJ2-3; the D gene is possibly TRBD2 (5 bases). Germline CDR1 reads GTSNPN; CDR2 reads SVGIG (reference sequence). The CDR3 totals 14 residues. Trimming took 3 bases from V and 0 from J, leaving 10 bases between them. This CDR3 is CAWRRALSTDTQYF. CDR3 in DNA: TGTGCCTGGAGGCGGGCACTGAGCACAGATACGCAGTATTTT.

CDR3: CASSLASFSDTQYF. As DNA, the CDR3 is TGTGCCAGCAGCTTGGCTAGCTTTTCAGATACGCAGTATTTT. This chain joins TRBV7-2 and TRBJ2-3; D is possibly TRBD2 (5 bases). Trimming shortened V by 3 bases and J by 4 bases, and 11 bases separated the two germline ends. Germline CDR1 is SGHTA and CDR2 is FQGNSA. The CDR3 is made up of 14 amino acids. The variable domain in full, with the rest retrieved from reference TRBV7-2 and TRBJ2-3, is GAGVSQSPSNKVTEKGKDVELRCDPISGHTALYWYRQSLGQGLEFLIYFQGNSAPDKSGLPSDRFSAERTGGSVSTLTIQRTQQEDSAVYLCASSLASFSDTQYFGPGTRLTVL.

The J gene is TRBJ2-2, the V gene TRBV5-5, with 8 bases fitting TRBD1. CDR1 and CDR2 from the germline V gene are SGHKS and YYEKEE (reference sequence). V gave up 0 bases and J gave up 2 bases; unmatched junction bases: 6. The CDR3 has 17 amino acids. CDR3 in amino acids: CASSLGDRRPNTGELFF. The CDR3 nucleotides are TGTGCCAGCAGCTTGGGGGACAGGAGACCCAACACCGGGGAGCTGTTTTTT.